This T cell receptor beta chain is drawn from a study of beta chain features in type 1 diabetes (dated by TCRdb to 2016 to 2018). About the investigation overall: Mean age, gender distribution, total cell number and subset yield were not different between patients and healthy donors. A total of 90 million to 130 million sorted cells were examined across all samples, and a strong correlation was observed between cell number per subset and RNA yield. In the study, recently diagnosed type 1 diabetes patients and matched healthy donors were compared on the TCRB repertoires of their sorted circulating CD4+ T cell subsets. Regulatory and stem cell-like memory subsets were isolated from only 8 patients and roughly 8 healthy donors, whereas naive and central memory subsets came from all 30 or so donors.

In its sample, this clone was seen a few times. Its binding antigen is unknown. Base qualities are not recorded, but no much larger clone differs from it by a single base. Each donor gave one peripheral blood draw, averaging approximately 110 mL, which was collected into heparinised tubes. Using a panel that included CD45RO, CCR7, CD25, CD127, CD95 and CD27, naive, central memory, regulatory and stem cell-like memory CD4+ T cells were sorted on a BD FACSAria II. Purity was above 95% for every sorted population. PBMCs were separated immediately by Lymphoprep density gradient centrifugation and were stained directly, without being cultured. So that batch effects would be minimized, each experiment stained and sorted samples in pairs, pairing one healthy donor with one patient. The CDR3 numbers 15 residues from cysteine through phenylalanine. Of all the DNA, just the CDR3 is kept, 45 bases in frame from base 1. From the germline V gene, CDR1 is SGHRS and CDR2 is YFSETQ. After removal of 6 bases from V and 2 bases from J, the junction retains 5 bases not matched to a gene.

The entire isolated RNA was reverse transcribed using the High Capacity cDNA Reverse Transcription Kit, and thus expressed TCRB transcripts were sequenced. Deep immunoSEQ sequencing was applied to naive, central memory and regulatory T cell samples, giving an average of roughly 3.6 million total reads per sample. Sorted cells were lysed in RLT buffer, and RNA was extracted using DNase-treated RNeasy Micro or Mini kits according to cell number. Each cell subset was processed on its own to prevent cross-contamination, while patient and healthy donor samples were processed together. The immunoSEQ multiplex PCR was used to amplify TCRB sequences from cDNA, generating 87-bp fragments that spanned the CDR3 region. Amplicons were sequenced on the Illumina HiSeq platform. The paper's data handling went like this. Synthetic template baselines were used to correct PCR bias computationally, reads within Hamming distance 2 were collapsed, and singletons that could not be merged were discarded. Reads were aligned to IMGT to assign V, D and J genes, CDR3 length, and insertions or deletions at six rearrangement sites. Clonotype counts were normalized to sorted cell number within each subset before computing true diversity and Gini coefficients with the tcR R package. Repertoire sharing was quantified using the overlap coefficient calculated on TCRB nucleotide sequences. Out-of-frame TCRB sequences from naive cells were analyzed as a proxy for the pre-selection repertoire. This immuneACCESS table, as held by TCRdb, lists in-frame sequences with V and J called but not all clones. Of the missing ones, under half trace to an unresolved V gene in checked studies; the others have no known cause. V and J calls and clone size come straight from that table; D and trimming were deduced from the DNA. The sample table lists approximately 280,000 clones, roughly 15% of them with a count of one. Around 0.015% of the sample rests with the top ten.

The research as a whole found: HLA sub-analyses involved small numbers of individuals, so any influence of HLA type on TCRB rearrangement remained unresolved. In all four CD4+ subsets, TCRB CDR3 length was moderately but significantly shorter in type 1 diabetes patients. Fewer insertions and more nucleotide deletions at VDJ recombination sites were observed in patients with type 1 diabetes, implying thymic rearrangement abnormalities. Because cDNA was sequenced instead of genomic DNA, activated cells with high expression could be over-represented, although the groups did not differ in activation or CD3 levels. Naive, central memory and regulatory TCRB repertoires appeared to be more similar among patients than among healthy donors. Shorter templates might have been favored by PCR, but patient and control samples were amplified and corrected together, so both groups would have been affected equally by any skew.

This chain joins TRBV5-1 to TRBJ2-6, and 7 junctional nucleotides match TRBD1. The specimen was naive CD4+ T cells from blood. Explained via the paper, the cell subset or site label denotes: true naive CD4+ T cells. This receptor was identified in a man aged 18 to 30 with type 1 diabetes. The nucleotide sequence is given as TGCGCCAGCACTTTCGGGACAGCTGGGGCCAACGTCCTGACTTTC. Its translation is CASTFGTAGANVLTF.